The 28 T cell receptor beta chains listed next were all sequenced from one sample in a study of spatial heterogeneity in lung cancer. Their specific antigens are unknown. Stated time point: sample taken at primary tumor resection. From the 5' RACE reads, TCRdb called clonotypes with MiXCR, one entry per CDR3 protein. The top ten hold around 18% of the sample, which has 14,000 or so distinct CDR3 sequences, approximately 4.8% seen once. Broader study findings: Expanded alpha and beta TCR counts within tumors tracked tumor mutation counts.

The sequencing here drew on lung tumor tissue, taken at surgery. These receptors originate from a female donor with early-stage non-small cell lung cancer.

This clonotype was detected ten times or more. This beta chain slipped into a library made for alpha chains as a stray read, so its size is not meaningful. The rearrangement uses TRBV24-1 and TRBJ2-3; D remains ambiguous. V dropped 5 bases and J dropped 6 bases, with 17 bases sitting between them. The CDR3 consists of 15 residues. Germline V gene data show CDR1 as KGHDR and CDR2 as SFDVKD. CDR3 DNA: TGTGCCACCAGTGCTCCTAGGACCAACTACGATACGCAGTATTTT. Protein sequence: CATSAPRTNYDTQYF.

In this sample, this clonotype turned up many times. As an off-target read in a library built for alpha chains, this beta chain has a frequency of little significance. This chain joins TRBV20-1 and TRBJ1-6; D gene ambiguous. The CDR3 runs 14 residues. The V and J ends lost 5 bases and 2 bases respectively, with 10 bases between them. The germline V gene encodes CDR1 DFQATT and CDR2 SNEGSKA (reference sequence). For the CDR3, the DNA is TGCAGTGCTCTAGACGGGACCTATAATTCACCCCTCCACTTT. Amino acids: CSALDGTYNSPLHF.

Points on this clonotype: Because the library targeted alpha chains, this beta chain is an off-target read whose size means little. The J gene is TRBJ1-5, the V gene TRBV6-2 or TRBV6-3; the match to TRBD1 covers 9 bases. There are 15 residues in the CDR3. With V trimmed by 4 bases and J by 5 bases, 6 bases remained unmatched. CDR1 is MNHEY, CDR2 SVGEGT, per germline. The CDR3 protein is CASSSSGTGHQPQHF. The DNA of the CDR3 is TGTGCCAGCAGTTCCTCCGGGACAGGGCATCAGCCCCAGCATTTT.

Note on this clonotype: The library was designed around alpha chains, so this beta chain is a stray read whose abundance carries little weight. V and J are TRBV7-6 and TRBJ2-5; TRBD2 matches at 10 bases. With V trimmed by 8 bases and J by 4 bases, 22 bases remained unmatched. Germline-derived CDR1 and CDR2 are SGHVS and FNYEAQ. This CDR3 has 19 amino acids. The CDR3 nucleotides read TGTGCCAGCTTCCACCCTGGTCCTAGCGGGGGCGCTGGCCCAGAGACCCAGTACTTC. Its translation: CASFHPGPSGGAGPETQYF.

Relative to its sample, this clonotype is medium-sized. This beta chain is a stray sequence in a library constructed for alpha chains; its clone size is not meaningful. This rearrangement joins TRBV11-3 to TRBJ2-6; D call uncertain. CDR1 is SGHNT, CDR2 YENEEA, per germline. Between the trimmed V and J ends, which lost 5 bases and 0 bases, there was a span of 2 bases. CDR3 length: 13 amino acids. The CDR3 nucleotides are TGTGCCAGCAGCGTCTCTGGGGCCAACGTCCTGACTTTC. It codes for CASSVSGANVLTF.

This clonotype was counted ten times or more. A library made for alpha chains picked up this beta chain off target, so its size means little. This sequence joins TRBV20-1 and TRBJ2-7; D is unresolved. Germline-derived CDR1 and CDR2 are DFQATT and SNEGSKA (reference sequence). The CDR3 consists of 12 residues. V gave up 8 bases and J gave up 2 bases, with 13 bases separating them. The CDR3 loop reads CSFPSGPYEQYF. DNA for the CDR3: TGCAGTTTCCCTTCGGGTCCCTACGAGCAGTACTTC.

This clonotype was seen more than once but under ten times. One end of the junction varies from germline; a read error may be responsible. This beta chain lies outside the target of a library built for alpha chains; its clone size means little. V is TRBV9 and J is TRBJ1-4, with D possibly TRBD1 on 5 matching bases. This CDR3 spans 14 amino acids. Germline V gene data show CDR1 as SGDLS and CDR2 as YYNGEE. CDR3 loop: CASSVLGENEKLLF. The CDR3 nucleotides are TGTGCCAGCAGCGTATTAGGGGAAAATGAAAAACTGCTTTTT. The full variable domain, rest sourced from reference TRBV9 and TRBJ1-4, is DSGVTQTPKHLITATGQRVTLRCSPRSGDLSVYWYQQSLDQGLQFLIQYYNGEERAKGNILERFSAQQFPDLHSELNLSSLELGDSALYFCASSVLGENEKLLFGSGTQLSVL.

This clonotype appeared many times. This beta chain lies outside the target of a library built for alpha chains; its clone size means little. The CDR3, as DNA: TGCGCCAGCAGCTTGGTACAGGATTCACCCCTCCACTTT. Its protein is CASSLVQDSPLHF. V gene TRBV5-1 combines with J gene TRBJ1-6; D possibly corresponds to TRBD1 (5 bases). The CDR3 is made up of 13 amino acids. Per the germline V gene, CDR1 is SGHRS and CDR2 is YFSETQ. Trimming left V 0 bases short and J 8 bases short, with 6 bases between.

Regarding this clonotype: A library made for alpha chains picked up this beta chain off target, so its size means little. The CDR3 DNA sequence: TGTGCCAGCAGTGAATTTCTAGGGAGCACAGTCCTCACAGATACGCAGTATTTT. As protein: CASSEFLGSTVLTDTQYF. This sequence joins TRBV6-1 and TRBJ2-3, with D perhaps TRBD2 (5 bases). V gave up 2 bases and J gave up 2 bases, with 20 bases separating them. CDR3 length: 18 amino acids. Looked up from germline, CDR1 is MNHNS and CDR2 is SASEGT.

On this clonotype: This beta chain is off target for a library built for alpha chains, so its abundance means little. This chain uses TRBV5-1 with TRBJ2-7, with 8 bases lining up with TRBD1. V was pared by 4 bases and J by 1 base, with 10 bases of the junction left unmatched. The CDR3 runs to 16 residues. The germline CDR1 and CDR2 sequences are SGHRS and YFSETQ. The CDR3 loop is CASSQQQGVLSYEQYF. For the CDR3, the DNA is TGCGCCAGCAGCCAGCAACAGGGGGTCCTTTCCTACGAGCAGTACTTC.

This clonotype was found many times. For a library built for alpha chains, this beta chain is a stray read; little rests on its size. The V and J genes are TRBV10-1 and TRBJ1-2, with D possibly being TRBD1 (6 bases). Germline CDR1 and CDR2: WNHNN and SYGVQD (reference sequence). Trimming stripped 10 bases from V and 8 bases from J, with 17 bases between. CDR3 length: 12 residues. The CDR3 loop is CATSNRVKGYTF. CDR3 DNA: TGCGCCACCTCTAACAGGGTTAAGGGCTACACCTTC.

This clonotype has ten or more counts. Found in a library prepared for alpha chains, this beta chain is an off-target read, and its abundance has little meaning. The chain carries TRBV28 and TRBJ2-1; 9 bases line up with TRBD1. Germline V gives CDR1 MDHEN, CDR2 SYDVKM. This CDR3 contains 16 residues. With 3 bases clipped from V and 8 bases from J, the junction kept 11 bases outside the gene matches. The CDR3 protein is CASSFPSGTGIHEQFF. CDR3 bases: TGTGCCAGCAGTTTCCCGTCCGGGACAGGGATCCATGAGCAGTTCTTC. Combining the CDR3 with reference TRBV28 and TRBJ2-1 gives the whole variable domain DVKVTQSSRYLVKRTGEKVFLECVQDMDHENMFWYRQDPGLGLRLIYFSYDVKMKEKGDIPEGYSVSREKKERFSLILESASTNQTSMYLCASSFPSGTGIHEQFFGPGTRLTVL.

Ten or more counts support this clonotype. This beta chain came through as a stray read in a library set up for alpha chains, and its size says little. The J gene is TRBJ1-1, the V gene TRBV7-9, with D possibly matching TRBD1 (6 bases). Trimming pared 4 bases from V and 2 bases from J, leaving 20 bases between. Germline assignment: CDR1 SEHNR and CDR2 FQNEAQ (reference sequence). This CDR3 spans 17 amino acids. The CDR3 loop is CASSSTHITTGNTEAFF. The CDR3 DNA reads as TGTGCCAGCAGCTCAACCCATATTACGACAGGAAACACTGAAGCTTTCTTT.

This clonotype was counted many times. This beta chain turned up in a library designed for alpha chains; as an off-target read, its abundance says little. This chain links TRBV6-6 with TRBJ1-5, with D unclear. This CDR3 region has 16 residues. The ends were cut back, 0 bases at V and 3 bases at J, with 12 bases in the middle. The germline V gene has CDR1 MNHNY and CDR2 SVGAGI (reference sequence). This chain's CDR3 is CASSYSLGIDNQPQHF. In DNA, the CDR3 is TGTGCCAGCAGTTACTCATTAGGTATAGACAATCAGCCCCAGCATTTT.

By share, this clonotype ranks as medium-sized. Found in a library prepared for alpha chains, this beta chain is an off-target read, and its abundance has little meaning. The CDR3 region has the DNA TGTGCCAGCTCACTAGGCAGCCTAAACATTCAGTACTTC. Amino acid sequence: CASSLGSLNIQYF. The chain combines TRBV18 with TRBJ2-4; D gene unclear. With 4 bases removed from V and 6 bases from J, the gap between germline ends came to 10 bases. The CDR3 covers 13 residues. Germline CDR1 reads KGHSH; CDR2 reads LQKENI.

This clonotype was seen many times. With the library built for alpha chains, this beta chain is off target and its frequency is not meaningful. V and J are TRBV6-5 and TRBJ2-7; D is unclear. The CDR3 is made up of 13 amino acids. V lost 2 bases, J lost 3 bases, and 8 bases lay in between. CDR1 and CDR2 from the germline V gene are MNHEY and SVGAGI. The CDR3 here is CASSYPGLYEQYF. The CDR3 nucleotides read TGTGCCAGCAGTTACCCGGGTCTCTACGAGCAGTACTTC.

This clonotype appeared many times. This beta chain was picked up by a library intended for alpha chains and is off target, so its count carries little meaning. The genes are TRBV2 and TRBJ1-2; D call uncertain. CDR1 SNHLY and CDR2 FYNNEI come from the germline V gene. CDR3 length equals 13 residues. V lost 4 bases and J 2 bases, leaving 8 bases between the germline ends. CDR3 coding DNA: TGTGCCAGCAGTGGACTGACGAACTATGGCTACACCTTC. It encodes CASSGLTNYGYTF.

This clonotype was picked up many times. This beta chain is an unintended read in a library built for alpha chains; its size means little. The V and J genes are TRBV5-1 and TRBJ2-7; D not certain. Trimming took 0 bases from V and 6 from J, leaving 7 bases between them. This CDR3 contains 12 residues. CDR1 is SGHRS and CDR2 is YFSETQ in the germline V gene. CDR3 in DNA: TGCGCCAGCAGCTTGGAGGTAGGCGAGCAGTACTTC. Amino acid sequence: CASSLEVGEQYF.

This clonotype showed up many times. As an off-target read in a library built for alpha chains, this beta chain has a frequency of little significance. This chain connects TRBV5-4 to TRBJ2-5; unclear D gene. This CDR3 has 13 amino acids. The germline V gene encodes CDR1 SGHNT and CDR2 YYREEE (reference sequence). V was cut by 4 bases and J by 5 bases, with 12 bases left in between. The chain's CDR3 is CASSLIGGETQYF. CDR3 in DNA: TGTGCCAGCAGCCTCATAGGTGGGGAGACCCAGTACTTC.

By sample fraction, this clonotype is medium-sized. In a library made to pick up alpha chains, this beta chain is a stray read with a size that means little. This chain links TRBV5-6 with TRBJ1-2; unclear D gene. V shed 2 bases and J shed 8 bases, with 10 bases lying between them. Germline V gene data show CDR1 as SGHDT and CDR2 as YYEEEE. This CDR3 has 12 amino acids. CDR3 nucleotides: TGTGCCAGCAGCTTACGGGAAAGGGGCTACACCTTC. Protein product: CASSLRERGYTF.

To note about this clonotype: This beta chain is a stray read from a library made for alpha chains; its abundance is not meaningful. The chain combines TRBV9 with TRBJ1-1, with D hard to call. Trimming left V 0 bases short and J 8 bases short, with 11 bases between. Germline V CDR1 and CDR2: SGDLS, YYNGEE. The CDR3 sequence is 13 residues long. The CDR3 region is CASSVVVKGEAFF. For the CDR3, the DNA is TGTGCCAGCAGCGTAGTAGTTAAAGGGGAAGCTTTCTTT. The variable domain in full, completed from reference TRBV9 and TRBJ1-1, reads DSGVTQTPKHLITATGQRVTLRCSPRSGDLSVYWYQQSLDQGLQFLIQYYNGEERAKGNILERFSAQQFPDLHSELNLSSLELGDSALYFCASSVVVKGEAFFGQGTRLTVV.

This clonotype was recorded many times. This beta chain is a stray sequence in a library constructed for alpha chains; its clone size is not meaningful. The chain joins TRBV6-1 to TRBJ2-4; tentative D call: TRBD1 (6 bases). V was cut by 2 bases and J by 7 bases, with 15 bases left in between. In germline, CDR1 is MNHNS, CDR2 SASEGT. The CDR3 spans 15 residues. Here the CDR3 reads CASSETASQGNIQYF. Here the CDR3 DNA reads TGTGCCAGCAGTGAAACGGCCTCTCAGGGGAACATTCAGTACTTC.

This clonotype was recorded at least ten times. This beta chain slipped into a library made for alpha chains as a stray read, so its size is not meaningful. The V and J genes are TRBV5-1 and TRBJ1-6, with a tentative D call TRBD1 (5 bases). V was cut by 4 bases and J by 5 bases, with 10 bases left in between. CDR3 size: 14 residues. Germline V gives CDR1 SGHRS, CDR2 YFSETQ. In DNA, the CDR3 is TGCGCCAGCAGCCGACAGTGGGATAATTCACCCCTCCACTTT. This sequence encodes CASSRQWDNSPLHF.

Ten or more counts support this clonotype. Because this beta chain is a stray read in a library intended to capture alpha chains, its abundance should not be given much weight. The J gene is TRBJ2-1, the V gene TRBV20-1; 10 bases are a match to TRBD2. Looked up from germline, CDR1 is DFQATT and CDR2 is SNEGSKA (reference sequence). This CDR3 is built from 17 residues. Trimming took 6 bases from V and 2 from J; bases not matched to a gene: 13. CDR3 loop: CSAPLAGTGVTYNEQFF. The CDR3 DNA reads as TGCAGTGCCCCACTAGCGGGGACGGGCGTTACCTACAATGAGCAGTTCTTC.

The table lists this clonotype with many counts. Found in a library prepared for alpha chains, this beta chain is an off-target read, and its abundance has little meaning. This chain connects TRBV4-1 to TRBJ2-3; 9 nucleotides agree with TRBD1. CDR3 length equals 15 residues. Germline trimming cut 5 bases from V and 5 bases from J; bases unmatched to any gene: 8. CDR1 and CDR2 from the germline V gene are MGHRA and YSYEKL. The CDR3 protein is CASSWRGQGEDTQYF. Here the CDR3 DNA reads TGCGCCAGCAGCTGGCGGGGACAGGGAGAAGATACGCAGTATTTT.

This clonotype showed up many times. This beta chain slipped into a library made for alpha chains as a stray read, so its size is not meaningful. This sequence joins TRBV27 and TRBJ1-1, with 7 bases lining up with TRBD1. The CDR3 extends over 12 amino acids. Germline V gives CDR1 MNHEY, CDR2 SMNVEV (reference sequence). Losses at the gene ends were 5 bases for V and 10 bases for J; bases not matched to a gene: 7. CDR3 sequence (DNA): TGTGCCAGCAGTCCCCGACAGGGATCAGCTTTCTTT. It codes for CASSPRQGSAFF.

This clonotype was seen at least ten times. Little can be read into the size of this beta chain, an off-target read in a library designed for alpha chains. This chain links TRBV6-1 with TRBJ2-6; maybe TRBD2 (6 bases). The CDR3 length is 18 residues. Trimming left V 8 bases short and J 0 bases short, with 20 bases between. The V gene's germline CDR1 is MNHNS and CDR2 SASEGT. The CDR3, as DNA: TGTGCCAGCCGCTATTTTCCGGGACTTGACTCTGGGGCCAACGTCCTGACTTTC. Translation gives CASRYFPGLDSGANVLTF.

This clonotype was observed at least ten times. Since the library was made to target alpha chains, this beta chain is a stray read and its abundance is not meaningful. The chain's CDR3 is CASSSRPTGQETQYF. The CDR3 coding sequence is TGTGCCAGCAGCTCCCGGCCGACAGGGCAAGAGACCCAGTACTTC. The genes are TRBV14 and TRBJ2-5; TRBD1 matches 7 bases. This CDR3 is 15 amino acids long. The germline V gene encodes CDR1 SGHDN and CDR2 FVKESK. The J segment lost 2 bases and the V segment lost 5 bases, leaving 8 bases of the junction unmatched.